What follows describes a single TCR beta chain. V lost 4 bases and J lost 3; bases outside the gene matches: 5. Germline V gene sequence: CDR1 SGDLS, CDR2 YYNGEE. The CDR3 covers 15 residues. This entry belongs to a study of blood T cell repertoires in COVID-19. Study context: Acute-phase and convalescent COVID-19 samples originated in the United States, Italy and Spain.

Only in-frame clones appear in the TCRdb table, and some are missing; sequencing was by immunoSEQ multiplex PCR. The table has fewer than 300,000 clones, around 90% seen once; the top ten hold about 0.99%. V and J are TRBV9 and TRBJ1-2, with 11 bases that match TRBD1. Material: peripheral blood. This receptor was taken from a woman aged 40 to 50 who had recovered from COVID-19. CDR3 protein: CASSPGTGGYYGYTF. CDR3 nucleotides: TGTGCCAGCAGCCCGGGGACAGGGGGGTACTATGGCTACACCTTC.